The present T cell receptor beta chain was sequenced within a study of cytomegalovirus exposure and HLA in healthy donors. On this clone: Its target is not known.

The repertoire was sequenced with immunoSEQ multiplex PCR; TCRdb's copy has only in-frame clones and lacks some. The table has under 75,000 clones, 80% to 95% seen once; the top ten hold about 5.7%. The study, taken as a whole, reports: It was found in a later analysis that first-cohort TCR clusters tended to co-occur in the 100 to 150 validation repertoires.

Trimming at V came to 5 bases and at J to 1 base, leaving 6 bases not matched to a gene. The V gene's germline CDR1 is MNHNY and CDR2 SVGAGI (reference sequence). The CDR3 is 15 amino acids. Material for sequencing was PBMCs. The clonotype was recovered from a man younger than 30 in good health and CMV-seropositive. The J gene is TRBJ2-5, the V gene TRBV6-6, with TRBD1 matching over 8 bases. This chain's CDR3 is CASSRTGTGQETQYF. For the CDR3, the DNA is TGTGCCAGCAGTCGGACCGGGACAGGCCAAGAGACCCAGTACTTC.